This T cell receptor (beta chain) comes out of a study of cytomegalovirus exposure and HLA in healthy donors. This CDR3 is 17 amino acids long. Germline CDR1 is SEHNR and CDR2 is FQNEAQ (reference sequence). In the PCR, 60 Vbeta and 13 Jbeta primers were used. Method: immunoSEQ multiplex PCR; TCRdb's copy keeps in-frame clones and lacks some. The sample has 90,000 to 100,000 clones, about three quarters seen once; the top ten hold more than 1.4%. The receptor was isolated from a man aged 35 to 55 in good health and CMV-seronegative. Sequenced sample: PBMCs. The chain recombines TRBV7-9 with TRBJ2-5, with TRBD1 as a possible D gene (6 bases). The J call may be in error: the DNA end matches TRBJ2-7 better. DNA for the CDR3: TGTGCCAGCAGCCTCGGGAACAGGGCCCCGAATTCCTACGAGCAGTACTTC. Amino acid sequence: CASSLGNRAPNSYEQYF.